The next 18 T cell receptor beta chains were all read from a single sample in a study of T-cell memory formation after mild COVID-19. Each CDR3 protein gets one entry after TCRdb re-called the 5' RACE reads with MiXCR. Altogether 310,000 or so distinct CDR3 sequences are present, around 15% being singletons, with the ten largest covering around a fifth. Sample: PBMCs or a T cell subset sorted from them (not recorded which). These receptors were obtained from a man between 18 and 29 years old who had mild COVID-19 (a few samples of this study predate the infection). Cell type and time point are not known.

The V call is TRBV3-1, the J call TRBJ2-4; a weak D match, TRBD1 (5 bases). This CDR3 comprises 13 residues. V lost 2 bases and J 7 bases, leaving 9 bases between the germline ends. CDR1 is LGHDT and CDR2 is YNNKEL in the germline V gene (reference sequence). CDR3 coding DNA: TGTGCCAGCAGCCAACAGGGTACCAACATTCAGTACTTC. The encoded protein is CASSQQGTNIQYF.

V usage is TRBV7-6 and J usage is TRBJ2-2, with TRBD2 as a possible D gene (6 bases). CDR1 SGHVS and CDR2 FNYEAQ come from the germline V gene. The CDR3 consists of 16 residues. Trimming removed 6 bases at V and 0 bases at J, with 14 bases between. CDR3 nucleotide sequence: TGTGCCAGCAGTTTCCCGGGACTCGCGAACACCGGGGAGCTGTTTTTT. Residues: CASSFPGLANTGELFF.

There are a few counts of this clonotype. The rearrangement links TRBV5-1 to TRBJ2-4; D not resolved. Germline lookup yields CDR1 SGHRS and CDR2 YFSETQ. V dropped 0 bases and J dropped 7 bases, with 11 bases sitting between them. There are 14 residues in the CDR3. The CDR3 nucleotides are TGCGCCAGCAGCTTGGTAGGTCTAGAGAACATTCAGTACTTC. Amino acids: CASSLVGLENIQYF. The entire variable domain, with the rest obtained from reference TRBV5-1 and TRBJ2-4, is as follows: KAGVTQTPRYLIKTRGQQVTLSCSPISGHRSVSWYQQTPGQGLQFLFEYFSETQRNKGNFPGRFSGRQFSNSRSEMNVSTLELGDSALYLCASSLVGLENIQYFGAGTRLSVL.

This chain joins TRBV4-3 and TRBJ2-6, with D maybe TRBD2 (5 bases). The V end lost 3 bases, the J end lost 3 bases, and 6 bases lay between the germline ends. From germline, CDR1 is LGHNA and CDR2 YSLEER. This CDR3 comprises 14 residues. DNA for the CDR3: TGCGCCAGCAGCCACGGGGTTGGGGCCAACGTCCTGACTTTC. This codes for CASSHGVGANVLTF.

The CDR3 reads CSARRGGGGTNNEQFF. The CDR3 coding sequence is TGCAGTGCTAGGAGGGGTGGCGGGGGAACCAACAATGAGCAGTTCTTC. The genes are TRBV20-1 and TRBJ2-1; 7 positions match TRBD2. Germline assignment: CDR1 DFQATT and CDR2 SNEGSKA (reference sequence). V gave up 3 bases and J gave up 5 bases; unmatched junction bases: 13. The CDR3 extends over 16 amino acids.

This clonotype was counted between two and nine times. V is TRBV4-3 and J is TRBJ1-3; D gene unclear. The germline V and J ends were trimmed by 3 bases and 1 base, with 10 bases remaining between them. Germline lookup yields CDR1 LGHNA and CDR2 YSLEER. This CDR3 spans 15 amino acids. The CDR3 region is CASSHLENSGNTIYF. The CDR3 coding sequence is TGCGCCAGCAGCCACCTAGAGAATTCTGGAAACACCATATATTTT.

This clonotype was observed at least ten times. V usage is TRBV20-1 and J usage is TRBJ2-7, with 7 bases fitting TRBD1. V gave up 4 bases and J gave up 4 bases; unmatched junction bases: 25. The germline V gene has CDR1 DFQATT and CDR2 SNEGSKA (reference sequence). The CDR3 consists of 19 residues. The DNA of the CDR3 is TGCAGTGCTATAACGCGCCTGACAGGGAAACAGGGAAAGCGTTACGAGCAGTACGTC. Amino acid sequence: CSAITRLTGKQGKRYEQYV.

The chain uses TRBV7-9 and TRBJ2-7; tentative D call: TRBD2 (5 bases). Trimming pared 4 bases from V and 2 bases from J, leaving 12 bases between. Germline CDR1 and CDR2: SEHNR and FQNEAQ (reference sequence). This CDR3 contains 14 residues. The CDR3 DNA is TGTGCCAGCAGCTGGTCGGTGGAGGCCTACGAGCAGTACTTC. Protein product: CASSWSVEAYEQYF.

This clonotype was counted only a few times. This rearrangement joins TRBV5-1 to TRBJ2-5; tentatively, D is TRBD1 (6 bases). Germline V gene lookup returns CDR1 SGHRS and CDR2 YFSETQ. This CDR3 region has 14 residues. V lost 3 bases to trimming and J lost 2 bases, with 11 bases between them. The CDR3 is CASSCWTEQETQYF. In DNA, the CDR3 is TGCGCCAGCAGCTGCTGGACAGAACAAGAGACCCAGTACTTC.

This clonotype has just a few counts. CDR3 sequence (DNA): TGTGCCAGCAGCCCCCGACAGGGGGCCTCTGGGGCCAACGTCCTGACTTTC. Residues: CASSPRQGASGANVLTF. V usage is TRBV4-2 and J usage is TRBJ2-6; 10 bases are a match to TRBD1. Germline V gene sequence: CDR1 LGHNA, CDR2 YNFKEQ. Losses at the gene ends were 4 bases for V and 0 bases for J; bases not matched to a gene: 3. This CDR3 is 17 amino acids long.

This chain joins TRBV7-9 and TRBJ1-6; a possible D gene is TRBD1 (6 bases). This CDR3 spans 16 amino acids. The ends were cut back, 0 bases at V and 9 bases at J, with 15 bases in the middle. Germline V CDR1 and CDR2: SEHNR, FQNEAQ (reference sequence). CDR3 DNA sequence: TGTGCCAGCAGCTTAGCACCGGGACAACTTGGTTCACCCCTCCACTTT. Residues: CASSLAPGQLGSPLHF.

The CDR3 DNA reads as TGTGCCAGCAGTCGCGACGGTCCGAACACTGAAGCTTTCTTT. Translating it yields CASSRDGPNTEAFF. This chain joins TRBV6-5 and TRBJ1-1; unclear D gene. Looked up from germline, CDR1 is MNHEY and CDR2 is SVGAGI. The V and J ends lost 5 bases and 1 base respectively, with 11 bases between them. The CDR3 is 14 residues long.

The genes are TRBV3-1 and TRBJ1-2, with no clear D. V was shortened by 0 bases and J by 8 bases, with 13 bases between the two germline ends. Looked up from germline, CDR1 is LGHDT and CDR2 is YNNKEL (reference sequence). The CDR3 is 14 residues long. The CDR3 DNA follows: TGTGCCAGCAGCCAAGAAGGGCAGGATAAAGGCTACACCTTC. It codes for CASSQEGQDKGYTF.

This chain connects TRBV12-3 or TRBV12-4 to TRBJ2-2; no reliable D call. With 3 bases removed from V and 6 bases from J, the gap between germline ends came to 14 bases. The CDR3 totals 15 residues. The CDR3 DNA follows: TGTGCCAGCAGTTTTCGGACCGAATGGGCCGGGGAGCTGTTTTTT. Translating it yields CASSFRTEWAGELFF.

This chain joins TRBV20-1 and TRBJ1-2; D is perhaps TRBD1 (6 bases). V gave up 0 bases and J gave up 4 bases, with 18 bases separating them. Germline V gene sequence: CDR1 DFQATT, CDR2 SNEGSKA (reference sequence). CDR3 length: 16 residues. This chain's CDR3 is CSARDYGQGKGYGYTF. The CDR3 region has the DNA TGCAGTGCTAGAGATTATGGTCAGGGGAAGGGCTATGGCTACACCTTC.

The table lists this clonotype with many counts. CDR3 in amino acids: CASSPLTGVNTGELFF. The CDR3 region has the DNA TGCGCCAGCAGCCCGCTGACAGGGGTCAACACCGGGGAGCTGTTTTTT. This chain joins TRBV5-1 and TRBJ2-2; TRBD1 aligns across 8 bases. There are 16 residues in the CDR3. Trimming cost V 4 bases and J 2 bases; bases outside gene matches: 7. Germline loops: CDR1 SGHRS, CDR2 YFSETQ. Looking up the rest from reference TRBV5-1 and TRBJ2-2 gives the full variable domain: KAGVTQTPRYLIKTRGQQVTLSCSPISGHRSVSWYQQTPGQGLQFLFEYFSETQRNKGNFPGRFSGRQFSNSRSEMNVSTLELGDSALYLCASSPLTGVNTGELFFGEGSRLTVL.

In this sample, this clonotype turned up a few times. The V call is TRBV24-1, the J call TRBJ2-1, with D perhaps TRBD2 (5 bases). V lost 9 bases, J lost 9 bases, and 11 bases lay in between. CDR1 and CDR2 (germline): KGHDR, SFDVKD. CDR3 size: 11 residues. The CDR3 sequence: CATWSRGEQFF. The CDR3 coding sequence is TGTGCCACCTGGAGCCGGGGTGAGCAGTTCTTC.

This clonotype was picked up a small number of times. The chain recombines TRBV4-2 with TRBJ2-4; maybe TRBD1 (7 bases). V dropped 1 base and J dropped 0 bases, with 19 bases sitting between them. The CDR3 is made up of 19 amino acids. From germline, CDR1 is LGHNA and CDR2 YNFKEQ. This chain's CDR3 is CASSQGRDRLEIAKNIQYF. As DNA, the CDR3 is TGTGCCAGCAGCCAAGGGCGGGACAGACTAGAGATAGCCAAAAACATTCAGTACTTC.